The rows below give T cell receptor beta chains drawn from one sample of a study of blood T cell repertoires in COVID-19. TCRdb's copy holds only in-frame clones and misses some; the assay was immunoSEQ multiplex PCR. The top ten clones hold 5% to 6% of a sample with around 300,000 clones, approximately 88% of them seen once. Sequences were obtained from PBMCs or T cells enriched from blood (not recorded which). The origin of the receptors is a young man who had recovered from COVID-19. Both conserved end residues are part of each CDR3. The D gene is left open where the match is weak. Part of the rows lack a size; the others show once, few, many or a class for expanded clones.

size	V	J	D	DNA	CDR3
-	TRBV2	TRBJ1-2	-	TGTGCCAGCGAGGAAGGGGGGGGTGGCTATGGCTACACCTTC	CASEEGGGGYGYTF
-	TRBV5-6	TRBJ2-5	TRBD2	TGTGCCAGCAGCCCCCTAGCGGGGGCGAGGGAGACCCAGTACTTC	CASSPLAGARETQYF
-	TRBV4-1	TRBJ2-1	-	TGCGCCAGCAGCCAACTGGGCCTGGGTTACAATGAGCAGTTCTTC	CASSQLGLGYNEQFF
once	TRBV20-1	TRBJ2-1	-	TGCAGTGTAGGGGTAAACAATGAGCAGTTCTTC	CSVGVNNEQFF
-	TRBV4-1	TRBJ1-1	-	TGCGCCAGCAGCCAAGATCGGGACACTGAAGCTTTCTTT	CASSQDRDTEAFF
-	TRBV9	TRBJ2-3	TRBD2	TGTGCCAGCAGCGCGTCACTAGCGGGCTCGAGCACAGATACGCAGTATTTT	CASSASLAGSSTDTQYF
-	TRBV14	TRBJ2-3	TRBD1	TGTGCCAGCAGCCACCCGGGACAGGGAAAGGATACAGATACGCAGTATTTT	CASSHPGQGKDTDTQYF
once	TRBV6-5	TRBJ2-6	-	TGTGCCAGCAGCCCCAGGCGCTCCGGGGCCAACGTCCTGACTTTC	CASSPRRSGANVLTF
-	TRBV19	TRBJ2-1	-	TGTGCCAGTAACGCCCCTCCGGACAATGAGCAGTTCTTC	CASNAPPDNEQFF
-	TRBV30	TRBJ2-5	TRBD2	TGTGCCTGGAATAGCGGGGGGGCCCGGGAGACCCAGTACTTC	CAWNSGGARETQYF
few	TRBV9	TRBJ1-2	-	TGTGCCAGCAGCGTAGAGGCGGAGCTTCAGGGGTATGGCTACACCTTC	CASSVEAELQGYGYTF
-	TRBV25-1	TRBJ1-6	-	TGTGCCAGCAGTGACCCTCGGGCAGGGAATAATTCACCCCTCCACTTT	CASSDPRAGNNSPLHF
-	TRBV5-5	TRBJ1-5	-	TGTGCCAGCAGCTTGGGGGTAGCGAGGCATCAGCCCCAGCATTTT	CASSLGVARHQPQHF
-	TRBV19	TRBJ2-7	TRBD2	TGTGCCAGTAGTAGCTCGACTAGCGGGGGGATTGAGCAGTACTTC	CASSSSTSGGIEQYF
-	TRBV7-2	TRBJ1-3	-	TGTGCCAGCAGCTTACTGCCAGGGACTGGAAACACCATATATTTT	CASSLLPGTGNTIYF
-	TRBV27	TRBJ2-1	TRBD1	TGTGCCAGCCTAGGGTGGAACAGGGGGTCCTACAATGAGCAGTTCTTC	CASLGWNRGSYNEQFF
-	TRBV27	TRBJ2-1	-	TGTGCCAGCCTAAATGAGCAGTTCTTC	CASLNEQFF
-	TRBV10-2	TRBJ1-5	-	TGCGCCAGCAGTCGACAGATCAATCAGCCCCAGCATTTT	CASSRQINQPQHF